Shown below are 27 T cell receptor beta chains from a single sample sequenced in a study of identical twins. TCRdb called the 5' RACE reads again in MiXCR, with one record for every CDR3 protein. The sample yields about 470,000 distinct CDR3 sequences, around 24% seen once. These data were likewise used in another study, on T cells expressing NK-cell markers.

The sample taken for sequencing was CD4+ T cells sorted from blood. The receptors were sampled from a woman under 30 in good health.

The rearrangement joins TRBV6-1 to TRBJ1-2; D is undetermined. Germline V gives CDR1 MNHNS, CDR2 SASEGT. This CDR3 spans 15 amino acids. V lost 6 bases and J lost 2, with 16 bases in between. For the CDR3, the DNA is TGTGCCAGCAGCGATAGCTTAGTCAGAAACTATGGCTACACCTTC. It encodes CASSDSLVRNYGYTF.

The chain's CDR3 is CSASSVDQPQHF. The CDR3 DNA reads TGCAGTGCTAGTTCCGTGGATCAGCCCCAGCATTTT. The V call is TRBV20-1, the J call TRBJ1-5; D gene ambiguous. V was pared by 3 bases and J by 5 bases, with 8 bases between. The CDR3 has 12 residues. The germline CDR1 and CDR2 sequences are DFQATT and SNEGSKA (reference sequence).

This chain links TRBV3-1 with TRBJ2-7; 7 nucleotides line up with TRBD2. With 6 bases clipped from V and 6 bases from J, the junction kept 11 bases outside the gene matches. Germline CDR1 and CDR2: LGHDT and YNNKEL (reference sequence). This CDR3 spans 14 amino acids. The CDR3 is CASSKGLQRGEQYF. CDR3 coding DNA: TGTGCCAGCAGTAAGGGACTCCAGCGGGGCGAGCAGTACTTC.

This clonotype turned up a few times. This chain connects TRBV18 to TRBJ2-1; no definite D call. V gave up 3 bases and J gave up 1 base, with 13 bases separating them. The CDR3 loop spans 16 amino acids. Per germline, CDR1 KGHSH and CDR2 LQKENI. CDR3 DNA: TGTGCCAGCTCACCGTACGAAGGTACTTCCTACAATGAGCAGTTCTTC. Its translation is CASSPYEGTSYNEQFF.

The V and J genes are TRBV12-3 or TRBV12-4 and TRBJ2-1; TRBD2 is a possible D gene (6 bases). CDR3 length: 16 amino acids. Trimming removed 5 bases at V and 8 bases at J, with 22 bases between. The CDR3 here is CASSPPSSGARDEQFF. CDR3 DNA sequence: TGTGCCAGCAGTCCGCCTAGTAGCGGAGCTAGGGATGAGCAGTTCTTC.

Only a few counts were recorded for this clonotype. In DNA form, the CDR3 reads TGCAGTGCTAGCCCCGGGACTAGCGGGGGTACTGAGCAGTTCTTC. Residues: CSASPGTSGGTEQFF. This chain joins TRBV20-1 and TRBJ2-1; 14 nucleotides align to TRBD2. Germline CDR1 is DFQATT and CDR2 is SNEGSKA (reference sequence). J gave up 9 bases and V 3 bases, and 7 bases lay outside the gene matches. This CDR3 has 15 residues.

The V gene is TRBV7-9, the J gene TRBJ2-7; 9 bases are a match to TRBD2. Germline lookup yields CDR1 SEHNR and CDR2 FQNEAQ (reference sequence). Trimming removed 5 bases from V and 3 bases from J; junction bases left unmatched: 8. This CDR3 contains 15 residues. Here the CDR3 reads CASSPSGRPLYEQYF. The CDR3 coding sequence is TGTGCCAGCAGCCCAAGCGGGAGGCCCCTCTACGAGCAGTACTTC.

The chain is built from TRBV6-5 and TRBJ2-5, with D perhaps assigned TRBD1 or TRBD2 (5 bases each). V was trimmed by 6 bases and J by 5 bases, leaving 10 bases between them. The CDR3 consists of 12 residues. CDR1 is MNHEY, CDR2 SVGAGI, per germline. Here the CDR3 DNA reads TGTGCCAGCAGAGAGGGGCTGGAGACCCAGTACTTC. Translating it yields CASREGLETQYF.

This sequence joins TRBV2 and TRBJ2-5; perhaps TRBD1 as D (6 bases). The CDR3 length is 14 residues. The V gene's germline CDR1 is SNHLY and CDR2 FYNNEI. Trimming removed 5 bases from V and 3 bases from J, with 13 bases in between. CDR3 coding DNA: TGTGCCAGCAGTCTGAACAGGGTAGAAGAGACCCAGTACTTC. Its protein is CASSLNRVEETQYF.

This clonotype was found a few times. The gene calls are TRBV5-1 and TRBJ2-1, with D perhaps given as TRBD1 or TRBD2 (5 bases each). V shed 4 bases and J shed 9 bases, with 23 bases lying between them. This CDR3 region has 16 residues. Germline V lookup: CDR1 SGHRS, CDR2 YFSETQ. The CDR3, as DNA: TGCGCCAGCAGCGCGCAAGTGGGACCCCAGGTGGGTGAGCAGTTCTTC. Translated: CASSAQVGPQVGEQFF.

CDR3 loop: CASSVSRGQGYTF. The CDR3 DNA sequence: TGTGCCAGCAGCGTTTCCAGGGGTCAAGGCTACACCTTC. The chain recombines TRBV3-1 with TRBJ1-2, with D tentatively TRBD1 (6 bases). This CDR3 has 13 amino acids. Trimming removed 5 bases from V and 8 bases from J, with 15 bases in between. Germline loops: CDR1 LGHDT, CDR2 YNNKEL (reference sequence).

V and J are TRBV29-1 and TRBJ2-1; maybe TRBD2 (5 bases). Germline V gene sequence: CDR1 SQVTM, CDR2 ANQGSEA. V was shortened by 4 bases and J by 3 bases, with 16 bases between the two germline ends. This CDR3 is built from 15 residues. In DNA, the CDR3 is TGCAGCGTTGTGGTTTTAGCGTCTCACTACAATGAGCAGTTCTTC. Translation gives CSVVVLASHYNEQFF.

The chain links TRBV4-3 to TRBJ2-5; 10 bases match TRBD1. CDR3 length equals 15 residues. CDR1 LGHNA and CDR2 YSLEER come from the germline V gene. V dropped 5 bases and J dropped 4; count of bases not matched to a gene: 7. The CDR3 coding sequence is TGCGCCAGCAGCACCGGACAGGGGGTAGGAGAGACCCAGTACTTC. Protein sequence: CASSTGQGVGETQYF.

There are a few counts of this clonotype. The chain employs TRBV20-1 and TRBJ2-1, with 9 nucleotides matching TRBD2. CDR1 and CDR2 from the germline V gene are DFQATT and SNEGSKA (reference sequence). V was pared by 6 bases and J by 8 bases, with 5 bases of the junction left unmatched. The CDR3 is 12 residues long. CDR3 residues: CSAVAGAYEQFF. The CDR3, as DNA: TGCAGTGCCGTAGCGGGAGCCTATGAGCAGTTCTTC.

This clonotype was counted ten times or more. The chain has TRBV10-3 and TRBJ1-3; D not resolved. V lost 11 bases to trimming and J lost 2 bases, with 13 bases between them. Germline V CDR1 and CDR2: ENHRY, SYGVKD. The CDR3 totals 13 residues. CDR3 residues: CAHSPGTGNTIYF. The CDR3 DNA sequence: TGTGCCCACTCCCCGGGAACTGGAAACACCATATATTTT.

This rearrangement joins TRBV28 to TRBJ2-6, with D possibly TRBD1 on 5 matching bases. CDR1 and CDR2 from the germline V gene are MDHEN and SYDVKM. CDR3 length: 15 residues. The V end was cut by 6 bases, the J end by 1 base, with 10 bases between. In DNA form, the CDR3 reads TGTGCCAGCAGCGGAAGACAGTCTGGGGCCAACGTCCTGACTTTC. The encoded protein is CASSGRQSGANVLTF. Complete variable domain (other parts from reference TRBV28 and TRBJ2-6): DVKVTQSSRYLVKRTGEKVFLECVQDMDHENMFWYRQDPGLGLRLIYFSYDVKMKEKGDIPEGYSVSREKKERFSLILESASTNQTSMYLCASSGRQSGANVLTFGAGSRLTVL.

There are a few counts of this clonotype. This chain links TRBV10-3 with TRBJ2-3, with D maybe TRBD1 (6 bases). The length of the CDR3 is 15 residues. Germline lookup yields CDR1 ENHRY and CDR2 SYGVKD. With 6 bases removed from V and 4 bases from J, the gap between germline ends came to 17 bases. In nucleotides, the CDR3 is TGTGCCATCAGCCTCGGTGGGGGCGAGTCAGATACGCAGTATTTT. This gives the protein CAISLGGGESDTQYF.

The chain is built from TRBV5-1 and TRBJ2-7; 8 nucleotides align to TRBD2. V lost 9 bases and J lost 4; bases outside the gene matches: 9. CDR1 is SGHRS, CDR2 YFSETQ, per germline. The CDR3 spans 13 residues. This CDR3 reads CATARGGGYEQYF. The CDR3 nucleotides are TGCGCCACCGCACGGGGGGGAGGATACGAGCAGTACTTC.

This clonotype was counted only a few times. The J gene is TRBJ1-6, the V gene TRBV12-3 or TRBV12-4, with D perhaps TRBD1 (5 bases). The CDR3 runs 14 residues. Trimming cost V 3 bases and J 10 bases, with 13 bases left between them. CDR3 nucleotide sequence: TGTGCCAGCAGTTTCGGCCAGGGAGGATCACCCCTCCACTTT. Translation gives CASSFGQGGSPLHF.

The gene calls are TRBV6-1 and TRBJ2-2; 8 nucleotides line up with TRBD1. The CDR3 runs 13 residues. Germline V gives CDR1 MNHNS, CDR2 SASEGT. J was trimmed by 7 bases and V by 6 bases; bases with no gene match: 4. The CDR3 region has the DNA TGTGCCAGCAGAATACAGGGGGGCGGGGAGCTGTTTTTT. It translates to CASRIQGGGELFF.

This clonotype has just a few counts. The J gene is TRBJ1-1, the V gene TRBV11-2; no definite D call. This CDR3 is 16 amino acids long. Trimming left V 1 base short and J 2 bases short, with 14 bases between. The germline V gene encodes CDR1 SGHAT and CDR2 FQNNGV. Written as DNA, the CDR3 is TGTGCCAGCAGCTTAGTGAGGAGCGGGATAAACACTGAAGCTTTCTTT. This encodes CASSLVRSGINTEAFF. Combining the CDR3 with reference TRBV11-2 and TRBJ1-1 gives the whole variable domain EAGVAQSPRYKIIEKRQSVAFWCNPISGHATLYWYQQILGQGPKLLIQFQNNGVVDDSQLPKDRFSAERLKGVDSTLKIQPAKLEDSAVYLCASSLVRSGINTEAFFGQGTRLTVV.

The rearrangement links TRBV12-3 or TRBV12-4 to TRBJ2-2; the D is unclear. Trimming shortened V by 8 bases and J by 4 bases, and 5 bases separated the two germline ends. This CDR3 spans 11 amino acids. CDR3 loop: CASWSTGELFF. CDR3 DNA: TGTGCCAGCTGGAGCACCGGGGAGCTGTTTTTT.

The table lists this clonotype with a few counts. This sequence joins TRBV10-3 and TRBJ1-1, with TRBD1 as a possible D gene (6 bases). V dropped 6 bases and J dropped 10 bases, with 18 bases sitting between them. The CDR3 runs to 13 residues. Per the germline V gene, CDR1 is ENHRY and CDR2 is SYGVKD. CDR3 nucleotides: TGTGCCATCAGGGAGGCAGGGGAACCTCGAGCTTTCTTT. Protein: CAIREAGEPRAFF.

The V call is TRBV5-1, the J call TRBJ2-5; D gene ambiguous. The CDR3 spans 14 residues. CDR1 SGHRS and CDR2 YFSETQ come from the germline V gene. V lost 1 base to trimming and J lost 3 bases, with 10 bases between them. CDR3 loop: CASSLSVREETQYF. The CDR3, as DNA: TGCGCCAGCAGCTTGAGCGTCCGAGAAGAGACCCAGTACTTC.

Written as DNA, the CDR3 is TGTGCCAGCAGCCCAGGAGGGGTTAACCAGCCCTCTGGGACCCAGTACTTC. Encoded protein: CASSPGGVNQPSGTQYF. This rearrangement joins TRBV5-6 to TRBJ2-5; weak D call: TRBD2 (6 bases). There are 17 residues in the CDR3. With 4 bases removed from V and 7 bases from J, the gap between germline ends came to 26 bases. Germline loops: CDR1 SGHDT, CDR2 YYEEEE. The full variable domain, in which reference TRBV5-6 and TRBJ2-5 provide the parts outside the CDR3, is DAGVTQSPTHLIKTRGQQVTLRCSPKSGHDTVSWYQQALGQGPQFIFQYYEEEERQRGNFPDRFSGHQFPNYSSELNVNALLLGDSALYLCASSPGGVNQPSGTQYFGPGTRLLVL.

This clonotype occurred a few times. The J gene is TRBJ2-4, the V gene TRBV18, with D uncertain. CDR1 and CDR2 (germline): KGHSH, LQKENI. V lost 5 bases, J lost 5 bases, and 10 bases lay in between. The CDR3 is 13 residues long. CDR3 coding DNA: TGTGCCAGCTCATACAGCACAGAAAACATTCAGTACTTC. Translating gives CASSYSTENIQYF.

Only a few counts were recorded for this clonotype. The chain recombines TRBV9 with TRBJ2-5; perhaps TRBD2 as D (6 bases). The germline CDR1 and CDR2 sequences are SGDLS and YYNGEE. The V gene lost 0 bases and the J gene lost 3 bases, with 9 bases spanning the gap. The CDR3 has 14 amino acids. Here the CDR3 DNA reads TGTGCCAGCAGCGTAGATCCGGGAGAAGAGACCCAGTACTTC. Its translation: CASSVDPGEETQYF.